This T cell receptor (beta chain) came from a study of technical replicates of blood from a handful of donors. Measured with immunoSEQ multiplex PCR; TCRdb has only the in-frame clones, and not every one. The sample lists 58,000 or so clones, 86% occurring once. The V gene's germline CDR1 is LGHNA and CDR2 YSLEER. This CDR3 is 15 amino acids long. V lost 0 bases and J 4 bases, leaving 13 bases between the germline ends. This TCR was sampled from a human donor in good health. Some clones in this sample may be carry-over from other donors' samples. Sequences were obtained from PBMCs. The chain has TRBV4-3 and TRBJ2-7; D perhaps matches TRBD2 (5 bases). CDR3 nucleotides: TGCGCCAGCAGCCAAGATCTCGAGACTATATACGAGCAGTACTTC. Its protein is CASSQDLETIYEQYF.